What follows is one T cell receptor beta chain and its context. There are a few counts of this clone. The target of this receptor is not known. No qualities accompany the bases; no much larger clone lies one base away. The immunoSEQ Assay, a bias-controlled multiplex PCR, was used to amplify TCRbeta CDR3 regions from genomic DNA. The authors' pipeline ran thus. The number of nucleated cells in each sample was estimated from the amplification of reference gene primers within the assay. Sequence reads were collapsed and filtered to measure the absolute abundance of every unique TCRbeta CDR3 rearrangement. For each sample, productive Simpson clonality was calculated as the square root of Simpson's diversity index over productive rearrangements. What TCRdb holds here is the immuneACCESS table cut down to in-frame rearrangements. Part of the clones is not present; checked against another copy, under half of the missing clones reflect an unresolved V gene, and the others are unexplained. V, J and clone size are those of that table, while D and trimming were read from the DNA. This sample lists some 220,000 clones; over 75% were detected once. 2.4% of the sample goes to the ten largest clones.

The germline V gene sets CDR1 to KGHSH and CDR2 to LQKENI. CDR3 length: 13 amino acids, cysteine to phenylalanine. Only CDR3 DNA remains: 39 bases, in frame from the first base. V is shortened by 5 bases, J by 6 bases, and the region joining them spans 14 bases. This sample is part of a study of blood T cell repertoires in COVID-19 (dated by TCRdb to the early 2020s). About the full investigation: Samples from collaborators originated in the United States, Italy and Spain and spanned both the acute and convalescent phases of COVID-19. Sample metadata almost always included a de-identified subject ID, COVID-19 status, age in years and sex. Samples were obtained from the ongoing ImmuneRACE study (first 160 participants) and from some 1,200 subjects provided by 6 global collaborators. Where available, HLA class I and class II types were obtained from metadata supplied by the sample provider rather than from assay-based typing. A freely available public database, intended as a resource for researchers studying the immune response to SARS-CoV-2, is where the repertoires were released. The material from the prospective study consisted of cDNA or gDNA derived from T cells, B-cell-depleted T cells, or PBMCs. The dataset comprised deeply sampled blood TCRbeta repertoires from subjects exposed to, actively infected with, or recovered from COVID-19. What the work shows at the level of the full study, not this receptor alone: The amount of clinical and demographic metadata varied by source and participant and was provided uncurated.

At one collaborating source in Seattle, patients were enrolled during active infection and were followed longitudinally through the course of disease. Each collaborating institution followed its own protocols to collect whole blood in K2EDTA tubes. For TCRbeta analysis, collaborators shipped samples in one of three forms: frozen whole blood, isolated PBMCs, or DNA extracted from either of those sample types. Source material: peripheral blood. The rearranged segments are TRBV18 and TRBJ2-7, with TRBD2 tentatively as D gene (6 bases match). The TCR comes from a woman in her seventies with COVID-19, enrolled during active disease. The DNA is as follows: TGTGCCAGCTCAGCGGGAACCAGCACCGAGCAGTACTTC. Its translation reads: CASSAGTSTEQYF.